This TCR beta chain originates from a study of cytomegalovirus exposure and HLA in healthy donors. As for the study in general: The 120 validation repertoires, a later analysis reported, used the same platform as the 600 to 850 repertoires from the first cohort. Study-wide findings and caveats: Altogether, some 170 TCR beta chains were recorded as cytomegalovirus-associated. In vitro assays verified that a few CMV-associated chains recognized CMV antigens specifically. The classifier reportedly diagnosed cytomegalovirus status with high sensitivity and specificity.

Trimming removed 2 bases from V and 8 bases from J, with 21 bases in between. Germline-derived CDR1 and CDR2 are MGHDK and SYGVNS. This CDR3 is built from 16 residues. The table came from immunoSEQ multiplex PCR; TCRdb's copy has only in-frame clones and leaves some out. The sample has a few hundred thousand clones; just over 85% are singletons. In the case of this clone: Its antigen is not known.

The material sequenced was PBMCs. This receptor was identified in a woman between 18 and 29 years old in good health and CMV-seronegative. The rearrangement joins TRBV25-1 to TRBJ1-2, with D hard to call. CDR3 sequence: CASSEVAGSTNGGYTF. The CDR3 bases are TGTGCCAGCAGTGAAGTCGCCGGCTCAACCAACGGGGGCTACACCTTC.